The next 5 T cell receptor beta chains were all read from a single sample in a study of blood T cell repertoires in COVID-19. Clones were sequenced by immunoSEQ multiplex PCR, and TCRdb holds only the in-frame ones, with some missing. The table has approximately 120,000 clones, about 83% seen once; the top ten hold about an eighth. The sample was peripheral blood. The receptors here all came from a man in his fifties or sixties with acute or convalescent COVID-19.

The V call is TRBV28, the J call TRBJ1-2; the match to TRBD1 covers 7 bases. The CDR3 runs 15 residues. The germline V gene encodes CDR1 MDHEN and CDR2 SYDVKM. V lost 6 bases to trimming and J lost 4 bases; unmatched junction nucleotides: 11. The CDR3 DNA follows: TGTGCCAGCAGCTCCGCTCGGACAGGTACCTATGGCTACACCTTC. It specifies CASSSARTGTYGYTF.

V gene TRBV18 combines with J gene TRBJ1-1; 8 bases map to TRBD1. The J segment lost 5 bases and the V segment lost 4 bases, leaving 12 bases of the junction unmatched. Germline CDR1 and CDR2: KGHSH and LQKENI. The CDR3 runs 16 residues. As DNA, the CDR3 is TGTGCCAGCTCACGTCTAGGACAGGGCGGCGGGACTGAAGCTTTCTTT. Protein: CASSRLGQGGGTEAFF.

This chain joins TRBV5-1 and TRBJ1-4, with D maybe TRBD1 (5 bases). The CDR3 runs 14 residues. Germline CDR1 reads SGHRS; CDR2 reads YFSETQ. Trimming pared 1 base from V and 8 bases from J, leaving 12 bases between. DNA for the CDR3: TGCGCCAGCAGCTTGTTTGGGGCGCGAGAAAAACTGTTTTTT. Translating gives CASSLFGAREKLFF.

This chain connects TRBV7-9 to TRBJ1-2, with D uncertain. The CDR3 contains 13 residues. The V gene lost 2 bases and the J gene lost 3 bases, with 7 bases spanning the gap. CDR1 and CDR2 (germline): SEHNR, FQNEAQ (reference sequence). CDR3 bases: TGTGCCAGCAGCTTATGGCCAGACTATGGCTACACCTTC. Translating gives CASSLWPDYGYTF.

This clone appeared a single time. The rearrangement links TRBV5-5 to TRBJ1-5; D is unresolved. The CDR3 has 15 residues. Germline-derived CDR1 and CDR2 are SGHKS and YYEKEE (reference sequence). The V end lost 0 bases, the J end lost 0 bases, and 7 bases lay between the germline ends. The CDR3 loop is CASSLGRYSNQPQHF. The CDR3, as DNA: TGTGCCAGCAGCTTGGGGAGATATAGCAATCAGCCCCAGCATTTT.